The 28 T cell receptor beta chains in this list originate from one sample, sequenced in a study of shared clonotypes between healthy human individuals. The repertoire was sequenced with immunoSEQ multiplex PCR; TCRdb's copy has only in-frame clones and lacks some. Here the sample spans over a million clones, 75% to 85% being singletons. Sequenced: memory CD4+ T cells from PBMCs. Stated subset: CD45RA-negative fraction. These receptors all come from a man in his late teens or twenties in good health. Some clones in this sample may be carry-over from other donors' samples.

This clone has a handful of counts. The chain employs TRBV2 and TRBJ2-2; 10 positions match TRBD1. This CDR3 comprises 15 residues. V dropped 6 bases and J dropped 5; count of bases not matched to a gene: 6. Germline CDR1 reads SNHLY; CDR2 reads FYNNEI. Here the CDR3 DNA reads TGTGCCAGCAGCAAGGGACAGGGGTGGACCGGGGAGCTGTTTTTT. Its protein is CASSKGQGWTGELFF.

The V and J genes are TRBV7-2 and TRBJ2-2, with a tentative D call TRBD2 (6 bases). V shed 5 bases and J shed 4 bases, with 20 bases lying between them. CDR1 and CDR2 from the germline V gene are SGHTA and FQGNSA. CDR3 length: 17 residues. The DNA of the CDR3 is TGTGCCAGCAGCCCAAGGGACTCTAGGAGCGGCACCGGGGAGCTGTTTTTT. Translated, it gives CASSPRDSRSGTGELFF.

The chain recombines TRBV28 with TRBJ2-7; D unclear. The germline V gene has CDR1 MDHEN and CDR2 SYDVKM. This CDR3 is built from 12 residues. V shed 8 bases and J shed 3 bases, with 11 bases lying between them. The CDR3 coding sequence is TGTGCCAGCTGGGCCAAAAGCTACGAGCAGTACTTC. It specifies CASWAKSYEQYF.

Only one count was recorded for this clone. This chain joins TRBV27 and TRBJ2-5; 12 bases line up with TRBD2. The length of the CDR3 is 16 residues. Germline values: CDR1 MNHEY, CDR2 SMNVEV (reference sequence). Trimming took 8 bases from V and 2 from J; bases not matched to a gene: 9. CDR3 amino acids: CASGRTSGELQETQYF. The CDR3 coding sequence is TGTGCCAGCGGGAGGACTAGCGGGGAACTACAAGAGACCCAGTACTTC.

V is TRBV6-5 and J is TRBJ1-2, with D unclear. CDR3 length equals 13 residues. With 7 bases removed from V and 8 bases from J, the gap between germline ends came to 17 bases. The germline V gene has CDR1 MNHEY and CDR2 SVGAGI. The CDR3 nucleotides are TGTGCCAGCACCCGGCGCGACCTAGGGGGCTACACCTTC. It yields the protein CASTRRDLGGYTF.

J is TRBJ2-7 and V is TRBV28, with D possibly being TRBD2 (6 bases). Trimming pared 1 base from V and 3 bases from J, leaving 13 bases between. The CDR3 consists of 15 residues. The V gene's germline CDR1 is MDHEN and CDR2 SYDVKM. This CDR3 reads CASSLFGTGNYEQYF. CDR3 sequence (DNA): TGTGCCAGCAGTTTATTCGGGACTGGCAACTACGAGCAGTACTTC.

This chain uses TRBV7-9 with TRBJ2-3, with 7 bases lining up with TRBD1. CDR3 length: 15 amino acids. The V segment lost 2 bases and the J segment 1 base; nucleotides outside the gene matches: 3. The V gene's germline CDR1 is SEHNR and CDR2 FQNEAQ (reference sequence). The DNA of the CDR3 is TGTGCCAGCAGCTTACAGGGGACAGGCACAGATACGCAGTATTTT. Its protein is CASSLQGTGTDTQYF.

This clone was observed a handful of times. This chain connects TRBV28 to TRBJ1-2; 7 bases line up with TRBD1. V shed 4 bases, J shed 5 bases, and the junction held 10 bases outside the gene matches. Germline assignment: CDR1 MDHEN and CDR2 SYDVKM. The CDR3 is 15 amino acids. The DNA for the CDR3 is TGTGCCAGCAGTTCCCCTCCAGGGGGAGCGTATGGCTACACCTTC. This gives the protein CASSSPPGGAYGYTF.

V gene TRBV7-8 combines with J gene TRBJ1-2; 9 nucleotides agree with TRBD1. CDR1 is SGHVS and CDR2 is FQNEAQ in the germline V gene. V gave up 5 bases and J gave up 5 bases; unmatched junction bases: 15. The CDR3 extends over 17 amino acids. This CDR3 reads CASSADRGVLGLYGYTF. The CDR3 DNA reads TGTGCCAGCAGCGCTGACAGGGGGGTTCTTGGGTTGTATGGCTACACCTTC.

V and J are TRBV6-6 and TRBJ1-6; 9 nucleotides align to TRBD1. The CDR3 is 15 amino acids. V shed 6 bases, J shed 7 bases, and the junction held 7 bases outside the gene matches. In germline, CDR1 is MNHNY, CDR2 SVGAGI (reference sequence). In nucleotides, the CDR3 is TGTGCCAGCAGCCTGGGACAGGGTATCAATTCACCCCTCCACTTT. Translation gives CASSLGQGINSPLHF.

Only one count was recorded for this clone. The sample has other DNA sequences that encode this CDR3 too. V is TRBV5-1 and J is TRBJ2-5; tentatively, D is TRBD1 or TRBD2 (5 bases each). This CDR3 spans 12 amino acids. The germline CDR1 and CDR2 sequences are SGHRS and YFSETQ. The ends were cut back, 5 bases at V and 1 base at J, with 6 bases in the middle. CDR3 sequence (DNA): TGCGCCAGCAGGAGGGGCCAAGAGACCCAGTACTTC. Translating it yields CASRRGQETQYF.

CDR3 sequence: CASSQAVQGLYNEQFF. CDR3 DNA: TGCGCCAGCAGCCAAGCCGTTCAGGGGCTCTACAATGAGCAGTTCTTC. The genes are TRBV4-3 and TRBJ2-1, with TRBD1 as a possible D gene (6 bases). The germline gives CDR1 LGHNA, CDR2 YSLEER. V was clipped by 1 base and J by 3 bases, with 13 bases between them. This CDR3 is 16 amino acids long.

The chain links TRBV5-4 to TRBJ2-3; 9 bases line up with TRBD2. The CDR3 is made up of 16 amino acids. The trim removed 0 bases at V and 6 bases at J, leaving 8 bases unmatched. The germline V gene has CDR1 SGHNT and CDR2 YYREEE (reference sequence). CDR3 DNA sequence: TGTGCCAGCAGCTTGGATGGGGGTAGCGGGAGCGATACGCAGTATTTT. It is translated as CASSLDGGSGSDTQYF.

As concerns this clone: This sample also contains other DNA sequences that code for the same CDR3. This sequence joins TRBV5-1 and TRBJ2-2; a possible D gene is TRBD2 (6 bases). V dropped 3 bases and J dropped 5 bases, with 8 bases sitting between them. The germline gives CDR1 SGHRS, CDR2 YFSETQ. This CDR3 has 13 amino acids. This chain's CDR3 is CASSSAGTGELFF. In nucleotides, the CDR3 is TGCGCCAGCAGCTCCGCGGGGACCGGGGAGCTGTTTTTT. Supplemented by reference TRBV5-1 and TRBJ2-2, the full variable domain reads KAGVTQTPRYLIKTRGQQVTLSCSPISGHRSVSWYQQTPGQGLQFLFEYFSETQRNKGNFPGRFSGRQFSNSRSEMNVSTLELGDSALYLCASSSAGTGELFFGEGSRLTVL.

The chain has TRBV2 and TRBJ1-1; D uncertain. There are 14 residues in the CDR3. Germline assignment: CDR1 SNHLY and CDR2 FYNNEI. V was cut by 5 bases and J by 4 bases, with 14 bases left in between. The CDR3 region has the DNA TGTGCCAGCAGTACGGTCGTTTTGTCCACTGAAGCTTTCTTT. Amino acid sequence: CASSTVVLSTEAFF.

The rearrangement links TRBV5-1 to TRBJ1-6; no firm D call. The CDR3 length is 14 residues. Germline V lookup: CDR1 SGHRS, CDR2 YFSETQ. The ends were cut back, 5 bases at V and 2 bases at J, with 8 bases in the middle. As DNA, the CDR3 is TGCGCCAGCAGTGAGTCAGCCTATAATTCACCCCTCCACTTT. This encodes CASSESAYNSPLHF.

The chain's CDR3 is CASSLQGSGREQYF. The DNA of the CDR3 is TGTGCCAGCAGCTTGCAGGGTTCAGGACGCGAGCAGTACTTC. The chain is built from TRBV5-4 and TRBJ2-7, with D possibly matching TRBD1 (5 bases). The germline V gene has CDR1 SGHNT and CDR2 YYREEE (reference sequence). The CDR3 sequence is 14 residues long. V gave up 1 base and J gave up 6 bases, with 14 bases separating them.

V is TRBV28 and J is TRBJ2-6, with D maybe TRBD2 (5 bases). The CDR3 sequence is 14 residues long. Germline CDR1 reads MDHEN; CDR2 reads SYDVKM. Trimming removed 10 bases at V and 1 base at J, with 11 bases between. In nucleotides, the CDR3 is TGTGCCACCTGGAGGATTTCTGGGGCCAACGTCCTGACTTTC. Encoded protein: CATWRISGANVLTF.

This rearrangement joins TRBV5-1 to TRBJ1-2, with TRBD1 matching 10 bases. Germline loops: CDR1 SGHRS, CDR2 YFSETQ. The V and J ends lost 3 bases and 4 bases, in that order; junction bases with no gene match: 15. The CDR3 covers 18 residues. This chain's CDR3 is CASSSGTAGQGILYGYTF. The CDR3 nucleotides read TGCGCCAGCAGCTCTGGAACTGCGGGACAGGGGATTCTCTATGGCTACACCTTC.

This chain connects TRBV2 to TRBJ2-1; 11 bases match TRBD2. The CDR3 is 13 residues long. From germline, CDR1 is SNHLY and CDR2 FYNNEI. The V segment lost 10 bases and the J segment 5 bases; nucleotides outside the gene matches: 4. This chain's CDR3 is CATGLAGNNEQFF. The DNA of the CDR3 is TGTGCCACCGGACTAGCGGGCAACAATGAGCAGTTCTTC.

The rearrangement joins TRBV7-6 to TRBJ2-5; D gene uncertain. Germline CDR1 reads SGHVS; CDR2 reads FNYEAQ. The CDR3 totals 15 residues. Trimming removed 5 bases from V and 2 bases from J, with 15 bases in between. The CDR3 region has the DNA TGTGCCAGCAGCCTTTCCCAAGACTTACAAGAGACCCAGTACTTC. It translates to CASSLSQDLQETQYF.

This clone was counted once. Within the sample, other DNA sequences also encode this same CDR3. The chain employs TRBV5-1 and TRBJ2-1, with D possibly being TRBD1 or TRBD2 (5 bases each). Trimming removed 0 bases at V and 0 bases at J, with 7 bases between. Germline V gene sequence: CDR1 SGHRS, CDR2 YFSETQ. The CDR3 runs 15 residues. Written as DNA, the CDR3 is TGCGCCAGCAGCTTGGATGGGGGCTCCTACAATGAGCAGTTCTTC. Its translation is CASSLDGGSYNEQFF.

CDR3 bases: TGTGCCAGCAGTTTATCGGTTCAGAGCTATGGCTACACCTTC. Its protein product is CASSLSVQSYGYTF. J is TRBJ1-2 and V is TRBV28; D not resolved. The V and J ends lost 1 base and 4 bases respectively, with 10 bases between them. Per the germline V gene, CDR1 is MDHEN and CDR2 is SYDVKM. The CDR3 runs to 14 residues.

The chain employs TRBV28 and TRBJ2-2; D unclear. This CDR3 has 20 amino acids. The ends were cut back, 2 bases at V and 9 bases at J, with 31 bases in the middle. Germline loops: CDR1 MDHEN, CDR2 SYDVKM. The CDR3 nucleotides read TGTGCCAGCAGTTTAACCAAGGAAGGTGAGAGGTCCTACGTCGACTGGGAGCTGTTTTTT. It is translated as CASSLTKEGERSYVDWELFF.

The chain couples TRBV20-1 to TRBJ1-2; D uncertain. The CDR3 length is 11 residues. CDR1 DFQATT and CDR2 SNEGSKA come from the germline V gene (reference sequence). Trimming removed 6 bases from V and 6 bases from J, with 11 bases in between. The CDR3 nucleotides read TGCAGTGCCGGAGAAAGGGATGGCTACACCTTC. Amino acids: CSAGERDGYTF.

This chain joins TRBV9 and TRBJ2-1; D is ambiguous. The CDR3 spans 14 residues. V dropped 0 bases and J dropped 6 bases, with 10 bases sitting between them. The germline CDR1 and CDR2 sequences are SGDLS and YYNGEE. The DNA of the CDR3 is TGTGCCAGCAGCGTAGCCCACACCTCCAATGAGCAGTTCTTC. Translating it yields CASSVAHTSNEQFF.

The count of this clone is one. The V gene is TRBV2, the J gene TRBJ1-5; 9 bases are shared with TRBD1. Germline V lookup: CDR1 SNHLY, CDR2 FYNNEI. Unmatched junction bases numbered 6, after V lost 6 bases and J lost 3 bases. The CDR3 contains 15 residues. The CDR3 is CASRLQGASNQPQHF. In nucleotides, the CDR3 is TGTGCCAGCAGATTACAGGGGGCATCCAATCAGCCCCAGCATTTT.

Here the CDR3 DNA reads TGTGCCAGCAGTGTGACAGGGTTGGTCCATGAGCAGTTCTTC. It codes for CASSVTGLVHEQFF. The chain uses TRBV6-1 and TRBJ2-1, with 7 bases matching TRBD1. The germline V gene has CDR1 MNHNS and CDR2 SASEGT. The CDR3 has 14 residues. Unmatched junction bases numbered 8, after V lost 4 bases and J lost 8 bases.